These 17 T cell receptor beta chains were sequenced from one sample in a study of cytomegalovirus exposure and HLA in healthy donors. PCR primers comprised 60 Vbeta and 13 Jbeta primers. TCRdb keeps only in-frame clones here, not all; method: immunoSEQ multiplex PCR. The sample gives some 120,000 clones, around four fifths of which show up once; around 11% is in the top ten. The sample taken for sequencing was PBMCs. These receptors all come from a male donor in good health and CMV-seropositive.

V is TRBV11-2 and J is TRBJ2-5, with 8 bases lining up with TRBD1. This CDR3 spans 15 amino acids. V lost 4 bases and J lost 5; bases outside the gene matches: 9. CDR1 is SGHAT, CDR2 FQNNGV, per germline. Here the CDR3 reads CASSSGQGGFETQYF. In DNA form, the CDR3 reads TGTGCCAGCAGCTCCGGACAGGGTGGGTTCGAGACCCAGTACTTC.

The rearrangement links TRBV23-1 to TRBJ2-7; 10 bases align to TRBD1. TRBV23-1 has ORF status, its function being uncertain. There are 14 residues in the CDR3. V was clipped by 6 bases and J by 2 bases; unmatched bases: 4. Here the CDR3 reads CASSRDRGTYEQYF. In DNA, the CDR3 is TGCGCCAGCAGCCGGGACAGGGGTACCTACGAGCAGTACTTC.

This clone has only a few counts. The V and J genes are TRBV28 and TRBJ2-2; 10 nucleotides line up with TRBD1. The V and J ends lost 8 bases and 9 bases, in that order; junction bases with no gene match: 9. The CDR3 contains 14 residues. CDR1 MDHEN and CDR2 SYDVKM come from the germline V gene. The CDR3 reads CASADRGARRELFF. As DNA, the CDR3 is TGTGCCAGCGCGGACAGGGGGGCAAGAAGGGAGCTGTTTTTT.

The V gene is TRBV30, the J gene TRBJ2-3, with D possibly TRBD1 on 6 matching bases. The CDR3 loop spans 14 amino acids. With 0 bases removed from V and 2 bases from J, the gap between germline ends came to 9 bases. Germline assignment: CDR1 GTSNPN and CDR2 SVGIG (reference sequence). CDR3 residues: CAWSVGGATDTQYF. As DNA, the CDR3 is TGTGCCTGGAGTGTAGGGGGTGCCACAGATACGCAGTATTTT.

The chain uses TRBV4-2 and TRBJ1-2; D gene uncertain. Trimming left V 0 bases short and J 0 bases short, with 14 bases between. Germline V lookup: CDR1 LGHNA, CDR2 YNFKEQ. This CDR3 comprises 17 residues. This CDR3 is CASSQDIVPSANYGYTF. CDR3 sequence (DNA): TGTGCCAGCAGCCAAGATATTGTCCCCTCAGCTAACTATGGCTACACCTTC.

This clone was seen more than once but under ten times. The gene calls are TRBV5-4 and TRBJ2-7, with 8 bases lining up with TRBD2. The germline CDR1 and CDR2 sequences are SGHNT and YYREEE (reference sequence). CDR3 size: 14 residues. J lost 5 bases, V lost 4 bases, and 8 bases had no gene match. The CDR3 spells CASSAPGGLDEQYF. In DNA form, the CDR3 reads TGTGCCAGCAGCGCCCCGGGGGGGTTAGACGAGCAGTACTTC.

CDR3 DNA: TGTGCCAGCTCCCCCTCGCTAGCGGGAGTAGAGACCCAGTACTTC. Translated, it gives CASSPSLAGVETQYF. The chain links TRBV27 to TRBJ2-5, with 10 positions matching TRBD2. Germline loops: CDR1 MNHEY, CDR2 SMNVEV (reference sequence). The CDR3 is 15 residues long. V dropped 8 bases and J dropped 4; count of bases not matched to a gene: 10.

The chain links TRBV28 to TRBJ1-5; 7 bases match TRBD1. The J segment lost 8 bases and the V segment lost 1 base, leaving 8 bases of the junction unmatched. Germline CDR1 MDHEN, CDR2 SYDVKM. The CDR3 sequence is 15 residues long. CDR3 nucleotides: TGTGCCAGCAGTTTATACTACAGGGGAAATAAGCCCCAGCATTTT. This codes for CASSLYYRGNKPQHF.

The chain uses TRBV5-1 and TRBJ2-1; 11 bases map to TRBD2. V shed 4 bases, J shed 8 bases, and the junction held 11 bases outside the gene matches. CDR1 is SGHRS and CDR2 is YFSETQ in the germline V gene. The length of the CDR3 is 16 residues. The CDR3: CASSALTSGSLHEQFF. As DNA, the CDR3 is TGCGCCAGCAGCGCTTTAACTAGCGGGAGCCTGCATGAGCAGTTCTTC.

In its sample, this clone was seen a few times. This chain connects TRBV19 to TRBJ2-3, with a possible D match to TRBD1 (7 bases). The CDR3 spans 14 residues. CDR1 is LNHDA and CDR2 is SQIVND in the germline V gene (reference sequence). V was pared by 5 bases and J by 6 bases, with 15 bases between. The CDR3 DNA reads as TGTGCCAGTAGTCGCGGGACAGTCCAGGATACGCAGTATTTT. Translated: CASSRGTVQDTQYF.

The V and J genes are TRBV28 and TRBJ2-2, with a weak D call TRBD2 (5 bases). The germline V and J ends were trimmed by 10 bases and 4 bases, with 10 bases remaining between them. Germline CDR1 and CDR2: MDHEN and SYDVKM. The CDR3 extends over 12 amino acids. The CDR3 reads CATVRGTGELFF. CDR3 coding DNA: TGTGCCACCGTTCGGGGCACCGGGGAGCTGTTTTTT.

The genes are TRBV19 and TRBJ1-3, with D possibly being TRBD1 (6 bases). This CDR3 spans 14 amino acids. The germline CDR1 and CDR2 sequences are LNHDA and SQIVND (reference sequence). Trimming stripped 5 bases from V and 4 bases from J, with 12 bases between. The CDR3 spells CASSVQGRGNTIYF. DNA of the CDR3: TGTGCCAGTAGTGTACAGGGACGAGGAAACACCATATATTTT.

This clone was seen a handful of times. The rearrangement joins TRBV19 to TRBJ2-5; D is perhaps TRBD2 (5 bases). Trimming removed 2 bases from V and 2 bases from J, with 15 bases in between. In germline, CDR1 is LNHDA, CDR2 SQIVND (reference sequence). This CDR3 comprises 16 residues. CDR3 protein: CASSISSATYQETQYF. In nucleotides, the CDR3 is TGTGCCAGTAGTATAAGTAGCGCAACCTATCAAGAGACCCAGTACTTC.

The rearrangement joins TRBV5-1 to TRBJ1-1; weak D call: TRBD1 (6 bases). The germline gives CDR1 SGHRS, CDR2 YFSETQ. V shed 0 bases and J shed 6 bases, with 12 bases lying between them. The CDR3 is made up of 14 amino acids. CDR3 DNA: TGCGCCAGCAGCTTGGAGGTGAAGGGGGCTGAAGCTTTCTTT. Translating gives CASSLEVKGAEAFF.

In nucleotides, the CDR3 is TGTGCCAGTAGCCAACAGGGGGCCGGTGGCTACACCTTC. It codes for CASSQQGAGGYTF. This chain joins TRBV19 and TRBJ1-2; 9 bases match TRBD1. V shed 6 bases, J shed 7 bases, and the junction held 6 bases outside the gene matches. The germline gives CDR1 LNHDA, CDR2 SQIVND (reference sequence). The CDR3 is 13 amino acids.

The chain uses TRBV11-2 and TRBJ2-7; 7 nucleotides align to TRBD2. This CDR3 contains 16 residues. J gave up 2 bases and V 0 bases, and 7 bases lay outside the gene matches. The germline gives CDR1 SGHAT, CDR2 FQNNGV. The CDR3 DNA reads as TGTGCCAGCAGCTTAGACCAACTAGCGCCAACCTACGAGCAGTACTTC. Translation gives CASSLDQLAPTYEQYF.

The rearrangement links TRBV19 to TRBJ1-1; D uncertain. V shed 5 bases and J shed 4 bases, with 11 bases lying between them. The CDR3 covers 13 residues. Germline V gene sequence: CDR1 LNHDA, CDR2 SQIVND (reference sequence). The CDR3 coding sequence is TGTGCCAGTAGTTCGACTTCCATCACTGAAGCTTTCTTT. Protein sequence: CASSSTSITEAFF.